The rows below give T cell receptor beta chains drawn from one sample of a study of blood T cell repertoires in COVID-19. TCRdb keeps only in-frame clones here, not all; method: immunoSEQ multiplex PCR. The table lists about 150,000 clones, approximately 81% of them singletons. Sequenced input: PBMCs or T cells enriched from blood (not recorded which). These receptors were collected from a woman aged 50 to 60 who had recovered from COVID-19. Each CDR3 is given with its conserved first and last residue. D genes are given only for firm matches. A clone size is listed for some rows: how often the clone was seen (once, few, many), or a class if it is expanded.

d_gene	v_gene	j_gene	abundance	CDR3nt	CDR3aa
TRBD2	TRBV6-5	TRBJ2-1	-	TGTGCCAGCAGTTACGGGGCAGGGAGGGTCGGAAATGAGCAGTTCTTC	CASSYGAGRVGNEQFF
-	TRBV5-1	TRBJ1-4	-	TGCGCCAGCAGCTTAACAGCAACTAATGAAAAACTGTTTTTT	CASSLTATNEKLFF
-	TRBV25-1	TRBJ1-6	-	TGTGCCAGCAGTGAAGAGCGGGGGTATAATTCACCCCTCCACTTT	CASSEERGYNSPLHF
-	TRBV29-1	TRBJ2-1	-	TGCAGCGTTGGGAGTGGTTACCTAGCCTACAATGAGCAGTTCTTC	CSVGSGYLAYNEQFF
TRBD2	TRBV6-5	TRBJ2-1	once	TGTGCCAGCAGTTACTTGGGGGGGAGCTCCTACAATGAGCAGTTCTTC	CASSYLGGSSYNEQFF
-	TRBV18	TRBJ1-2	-	TGTGCCAGCTCACCACCGACAGGTTATGGCTACACCTTC	CASSPPTGYGYTF
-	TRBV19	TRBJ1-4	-	TGTGCCAGCCGTGCGGGTCGCGGGGAAAAACTGTTTTTT	CASRAGRGEKLFF
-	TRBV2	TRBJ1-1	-	TGTGCCAGCGGGAGTTACACTGAAGCTTTCTTT	CASGSYTEAFF
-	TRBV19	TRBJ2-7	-	TGTGCCAGTAGTCGACAAGCGGCCCCCTACTACGAGCAGTACTTC	CASSRQAAPYYEQYF
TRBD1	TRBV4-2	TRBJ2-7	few	TGTGCCAGCAGCCAGGGACAGGGGGCGTTCGAGCAGTACTTC	CASSQGQGAFEQYF
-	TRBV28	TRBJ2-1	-	TGTGCCAGCAGTTTTTCCCCACGGACTAACGACAACGAGCAGTTCTTC	CASSFSPRTNDNEQFF
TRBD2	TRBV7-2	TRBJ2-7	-	TGTGCCAGCAGCTTGGGACTAGCGGCTTACGAGCAGTACTTC	CASSLGLAAYEQYF
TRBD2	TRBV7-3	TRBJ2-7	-	TGTGCCAGCAGCTTAAAGGGGACTAGCGGGGTTTGTTTCTACGAGCAGTACTTC	CASSLKGTSGVCFYEQYF
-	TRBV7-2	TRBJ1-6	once	TGTGCCAGCAGCTTTGGAGGCCTATATAATTCACCCCTCCACTTT	CASSFGGLYNSPLHF
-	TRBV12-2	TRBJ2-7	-	TGTGCAAGTCGCCATTGGGGCGGGGGGGACTACGAGCAGTACTTC	CASRHWGGGDYEQYF
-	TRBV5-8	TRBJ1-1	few	TGTGCCAGCAGCTTGGGTGCCCCAGGGCTGGGAGCTTTCTTT	CASSLGAPGLGAFF
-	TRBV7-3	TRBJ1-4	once	TGTGCCAGCAGCTTAAGGTTGCAGGGAGGATTTGGTCCGCGCCATGAAAAACTGTTTTTT	CASSLRLQGGFGPRHEKLFF
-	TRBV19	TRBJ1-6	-	TGTGCCAGTAGTACTGACTTCCTAAATTCACCCCTCCACTTT	CASSTDFLNSPLHF
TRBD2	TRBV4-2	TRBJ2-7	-	TGTGCCAGCAGCCAAGAAGAGGGTAGCGGGGGCCACAGCTCCTACGAGCAGTACTTC	CASSQEEGSGGHSSYEQYF
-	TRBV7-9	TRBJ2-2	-	TGTGCCAGCAGCCCCACGGGATATCAAACCGGGGAGCTGTTTTTT	CASSPTGYQTGELFF
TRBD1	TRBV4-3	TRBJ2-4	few	TGCGCCAGCAGCCAAGATCAGGGGGTAGCCAAAAACATTCAGTACTTC	CASSQDQGVAKNIQYF
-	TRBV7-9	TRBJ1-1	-	TGTGCCAGCAGCTTACTCACAGGGCCGGACACTGAAGCTTTCTTT	CASSLLTGPDTEAFF
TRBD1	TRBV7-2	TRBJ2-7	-	TGTGCCAGCAGCTTATTAGGGGACAGGACCTACGAGCAGTACTTC	CASSLLGDRTYEQYF
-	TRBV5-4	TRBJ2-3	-	TGTGCCAGCAGCTGGTCTCTCGGGGCAGATACGCAGTATTTT	CASSWSLGADTQYF
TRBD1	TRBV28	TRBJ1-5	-	TGTGCCAGCAGTTCAGGGACAGGGCCGGGCAATCAGCCCCAGCATTTT	CASSSGTGPGNQPQHF
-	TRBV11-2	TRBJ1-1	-	TGTGCCAGCAGCTTAAAGGACAGCCGGACTGAAGCTTTCTTT	CASSLKDSRTEAFF
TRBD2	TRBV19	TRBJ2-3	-	TGTGCCAGTAGTATCTCGGGAGGTCCGGCAGATACGCAGTATTTT	CASSISGGPADTQYF
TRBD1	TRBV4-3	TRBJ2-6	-	TGCGCCAGCAGCCAAGCCTTCACTGGACAGGGGTGGGCTGGGGCCAACGTCCTGACTTTC	CASSQAFTGQGWAGANVLTF
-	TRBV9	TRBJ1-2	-	TGTGCCAGCAGCGTAGATCCCAGGAGGGGAGGGCCGAACTATGGCTACACCTTC	CASSVDPRRGGPNYGYTF
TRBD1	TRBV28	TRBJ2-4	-	TGTGCCATCTTACCCGGGACAGGGAAACTAGCCAAAAACATTCAGTACTTC	CAILPGTGKLAKNIQYF
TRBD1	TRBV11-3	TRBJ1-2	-	TGTGCCAGCAGCTTAGGGGGACAGGGCGGAGGCTACACCTTC	CASSLGGQGGGYTF
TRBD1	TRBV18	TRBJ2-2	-	TGTGCCAGCTCACGGACAGGGGACGGGGAGCTGTTTTTT	CASSRTGDGELFF
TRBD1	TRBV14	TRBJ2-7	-	TGTGCCAGCAGCCAAGTCGGGACAGGTCTGGGGGAGCAGTACTTC	CASSQVGTGLGEQYF
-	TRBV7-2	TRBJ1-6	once	TGTGCCAGCAGCTTAGCGAGGGTTGGCAATTCACCCCTCCACTTT	CASSLARVGNSPLHF
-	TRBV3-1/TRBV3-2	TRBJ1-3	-	TGTGCCAGCAGCCCCATGGGTCGCCTCGGGGGCACCATATATTTT	CASSPMGRLGGTIYF
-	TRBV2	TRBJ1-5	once	TGTGCCAGCAGTGAGCCCGGGGATCAGCCCCAGCATTTT	CASSEPGDQPQHF
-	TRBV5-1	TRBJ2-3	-	TGCGCCAGCAGCCTCAGCGGCCCTAGCACAGATACGCAGTATTTT	CASSLSGPSTDTQYF
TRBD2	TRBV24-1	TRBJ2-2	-	TGTGCCACCAGTGATACCAGCGGGGGAATCGGGGAGCTGTTTTTT	CATSDTSGGIGELFF
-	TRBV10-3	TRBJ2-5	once	TGTGCCATCAACCCCGACGGGACTCAAGAGACCCAGTACTTC	CAINPDGTQETQYF
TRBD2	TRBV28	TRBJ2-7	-	TGTGCCAGCAGGGCACCGGGACTAGCGGGAGGCGAGCAGTACTTC	CASRAPGLAGGEQYF
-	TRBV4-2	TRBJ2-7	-	TGTGCCAGCAGCCAAGACTGGGCCTCCTACGAGCAGTACTTC	CASSQDWASYEQYF
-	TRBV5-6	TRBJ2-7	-	TGTGCCAGCAGCTTTACTAGCAGCTACTACGAGCAGTACTTC	CASSFTSSYYEQYF
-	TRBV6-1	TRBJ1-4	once	TGTGCCAGCAGTGACATCCAGGGCGGAACTAATGAAAAACTGTTTTTT	CASSDIQGGTNEKLFF
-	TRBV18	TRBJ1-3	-	TGTGCCAGCTCACCACGAGAGTCTGGAAACACCATATATTTT	CASSPRESGNTIYF
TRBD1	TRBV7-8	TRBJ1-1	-	TGTGCCAGCAGCGTAAACAGGGGGTCTGAAGCTTTCTTT	CASSVNRGSEAFF
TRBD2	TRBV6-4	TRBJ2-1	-	TGTGCCAGCAGTGTAGGCCTAGCGGGGGGGTTCAATGAGCAGTTCTTC	CASSVGLAGGFNEQFF
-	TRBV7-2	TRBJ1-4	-	TGTGCCAGCAGCCCTAGACCCTATGAAAAACTGTTTTTT	CASSPRPYEKLFF
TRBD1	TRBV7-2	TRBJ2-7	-	TGTGCCAGCAGCACACAGGGGAACGAGCAGTACTTC	CASSTQGNEQYF
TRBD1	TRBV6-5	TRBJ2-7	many	TGTGCCAGCAGCTCCGACAGGGTCCTCTCCTACGAGCAGTACTTC	CASSSDRVLSYEQYF
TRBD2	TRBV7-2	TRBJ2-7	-	TGTGCCAGCAGCTTAGCGGGACTAGTAAACTACGAGCAGTACTTC	CASSLAGLVNYEQYF
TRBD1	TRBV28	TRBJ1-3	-	TGTGCCAGCAGTTTACCTATCAGGGGGTCTGGAAACACCATATATTTT	CASSLPIRGSGNTIYF
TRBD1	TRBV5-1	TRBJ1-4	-	TGCGCCAGCAGCCCTAAGGACAGGGATGATGAAAAACTGTTTTTT	CASSPKDRDDEKLFF
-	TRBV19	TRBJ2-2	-	TGTGCCAGTAGTATAAGAAGTACAGGGAGCACCGGGGAGCTGTTTTTT	CASSIRSTGSTGELFF
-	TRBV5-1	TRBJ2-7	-	TGCGCCAGCAGCTTGGCCGCGGGAACCCACGAGCAGTACTTC	CASSLAAGTHEQYF
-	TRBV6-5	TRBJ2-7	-	TGTGCCAGCAGTTACAGCGACTCCTACGAGCAGTACTTC	CASSYSDSYEQYF
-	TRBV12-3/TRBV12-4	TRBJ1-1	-	TGTGCCAGCAGTTTCAACAGGAACACTGAAGCTTTCTTT	CASSFNRNTEAFF
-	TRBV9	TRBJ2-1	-	TGTGCCAGCAGCGTAGGGACTGCCAATGAGCAGTTCTTC	CASSVGTANEQFF
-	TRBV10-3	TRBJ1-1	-	TGTGCCATCAGCCGGGACACCCGTTTCACTGAAGCTTTCTTT	CAISRDTRFTEAFF